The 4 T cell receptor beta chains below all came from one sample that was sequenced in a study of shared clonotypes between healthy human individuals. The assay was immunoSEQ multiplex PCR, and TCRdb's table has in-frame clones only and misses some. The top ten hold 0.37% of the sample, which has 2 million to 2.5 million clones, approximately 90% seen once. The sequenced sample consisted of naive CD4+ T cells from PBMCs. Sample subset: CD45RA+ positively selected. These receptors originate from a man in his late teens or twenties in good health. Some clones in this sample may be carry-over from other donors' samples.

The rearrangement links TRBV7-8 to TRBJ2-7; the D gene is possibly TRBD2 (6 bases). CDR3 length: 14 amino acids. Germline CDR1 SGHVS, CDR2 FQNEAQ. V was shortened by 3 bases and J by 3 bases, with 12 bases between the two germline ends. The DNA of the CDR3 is TGTGCCAGCAGCTTGAGCAGGAGGGACTACGAGCAGTACTTC. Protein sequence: CASSLSRRDYEQYF.

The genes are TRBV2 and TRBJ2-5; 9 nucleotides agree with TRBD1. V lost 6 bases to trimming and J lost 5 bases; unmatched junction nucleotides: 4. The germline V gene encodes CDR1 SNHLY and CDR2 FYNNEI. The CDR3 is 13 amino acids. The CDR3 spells CASRLGTGETQYF. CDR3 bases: TGTGCCAGCAGGCTCGGGACAGGGGAGACCCAGTACTTC.

The CDR3 is CASSLVGVHNEQFF. CDR3 nucleotides: TGTGCCAGCAGCTTGGTGGGGGTCCACAATGAGCAGTTCTTC. The chain employs TRBV5-6 and TRBJ2-1; either TRBD1 or TRBD2 may fit D (5 bases each). Per the germline V gene, CDR1 is SGHDT and CDR2 is YYEEEE. Trimming removed 0 bases at V and 5 bases at J, with 9 bases between. The CDR3 has 14 residues. Variable domain in full (rest from reference TRBV5-6 and TRBJ2-1): DAGVTQSPTHLIKTRGQQVTLRCSPKSGHDTVSWYQQALGQGPQFIFQYYEEEERQRGNFPDRFSGHQFPNYSSELNVNALLLGDSALYLCASSLVGVHNEQFFGPGTRLTVL.

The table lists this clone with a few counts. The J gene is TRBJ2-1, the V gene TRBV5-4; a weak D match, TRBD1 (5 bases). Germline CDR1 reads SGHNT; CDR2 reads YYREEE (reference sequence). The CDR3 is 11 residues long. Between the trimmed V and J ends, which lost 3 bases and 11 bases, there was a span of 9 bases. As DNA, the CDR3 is TGTGCCAGCAGCTCTACAGGTCAGCAGTTCTTC. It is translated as CASSSTGQQFF.